Sequencing of this T cell receptor beta chain was carried out in a study of T cells in Graves' hyperthyroidism and ophthalmopathy. RNA transcripts were the template for amplifying TCR beta CDR3 regions. In the first-round RT-PCR of the TCR CDR3, the HTBI primer set was used. Each CDR3 protein gets one entry after TCRdb re-called the multiplex PCR reads with MiXCR. Of about 290,000 distinct CDR3 sequences listed, around 20% were seen once; the top ten hold roughly 40%. Germline lookup yields CDR1 LNHDA and CDR2 SQIVND (reference sequence). The CDR3 totals 13 residues. V lost 10 bases and J 8 bases, leaving 18 bases between the germline ends.

The chain employs TRBV19 and TRBJ2-1; D is perhaps TRBD1 (6 bases). Sequenced sample: blood. The TCR comes from a man aged 50 to 59 with Graves' ophthalmopathy. DNA for the CDR3: TGTGCCACTAGACGCGACAGGCTCGATGAGCAGTTCTTC. It specifies CATRRDRLDEQFF.